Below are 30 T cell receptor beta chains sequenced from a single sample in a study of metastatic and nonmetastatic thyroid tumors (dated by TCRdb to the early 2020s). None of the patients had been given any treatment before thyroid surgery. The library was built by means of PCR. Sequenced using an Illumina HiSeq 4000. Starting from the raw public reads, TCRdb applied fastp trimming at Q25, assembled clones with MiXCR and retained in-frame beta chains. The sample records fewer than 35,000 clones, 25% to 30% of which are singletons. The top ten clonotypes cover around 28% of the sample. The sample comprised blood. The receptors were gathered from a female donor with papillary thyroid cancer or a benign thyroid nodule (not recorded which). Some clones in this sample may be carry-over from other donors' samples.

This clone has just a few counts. The CDR3 DNA reads TGTGCCAGCAGTTTGGCAGGGGGCGACACTGAAGCTTTCTTT. Encoded protein: CASSLAGGDTEAFF. The chain is built from TRBV12-3 or TRBV12-4 and TRBJ1-1; the match to TRBD1 covers 8 bases. The CDR3 runs 14 residues. J gave up 3 bases and V 3 bases, and 3 bases lay outside the gene matches.

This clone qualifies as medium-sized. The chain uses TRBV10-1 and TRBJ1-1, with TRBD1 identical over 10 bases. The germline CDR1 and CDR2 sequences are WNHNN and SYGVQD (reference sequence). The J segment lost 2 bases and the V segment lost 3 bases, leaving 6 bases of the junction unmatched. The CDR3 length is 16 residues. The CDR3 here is CASSDRTGGINTEAFF. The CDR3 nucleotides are TGCGCCAGCAGTGACCGGACAGGGGGAATTAACACTGAAGCTTTCTTT.

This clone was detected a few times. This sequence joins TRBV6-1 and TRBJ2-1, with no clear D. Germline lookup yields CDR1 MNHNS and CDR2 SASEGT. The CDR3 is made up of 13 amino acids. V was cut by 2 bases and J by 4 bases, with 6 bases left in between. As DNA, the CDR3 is TGTGCCAGCAGTGAAAGACGGTACAATGAGCAGTTCTTC. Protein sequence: CASSERRYNEQFF.

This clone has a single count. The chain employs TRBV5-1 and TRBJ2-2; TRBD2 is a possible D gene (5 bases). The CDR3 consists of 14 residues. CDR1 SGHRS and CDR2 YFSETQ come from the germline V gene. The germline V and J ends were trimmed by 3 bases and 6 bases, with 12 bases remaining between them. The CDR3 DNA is TGCGCCAGCAGCTCCCGGACTGAGGCCGGGGAGCTGTTTTTT. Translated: CASSSRTEAGELFF.

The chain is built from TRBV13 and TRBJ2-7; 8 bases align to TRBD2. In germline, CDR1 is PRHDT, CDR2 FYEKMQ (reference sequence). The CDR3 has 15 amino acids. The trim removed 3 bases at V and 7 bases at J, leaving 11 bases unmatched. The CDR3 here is CASSLKRIAGNEQYF. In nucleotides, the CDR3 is TGTGCCAGCAGCTTGAAAAGAATAGCGGGAAATGAGCAGTACTTC.

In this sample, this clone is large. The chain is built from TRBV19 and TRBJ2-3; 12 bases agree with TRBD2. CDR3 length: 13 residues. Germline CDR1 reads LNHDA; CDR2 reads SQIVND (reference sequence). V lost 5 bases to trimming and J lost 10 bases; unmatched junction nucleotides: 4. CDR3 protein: CASSAGTSGSQYF. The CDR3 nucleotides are TGTGCCAGTAGTGCCGGGACTAGCGGGTCGCAGTATTTT.

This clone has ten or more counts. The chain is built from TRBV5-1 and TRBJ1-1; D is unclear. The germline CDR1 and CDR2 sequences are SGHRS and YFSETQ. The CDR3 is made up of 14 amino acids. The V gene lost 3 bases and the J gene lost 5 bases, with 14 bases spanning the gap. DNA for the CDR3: TGCGCCAGCAGCTATGGAGGAGGGCAAACTGAAGCTTTCTTT. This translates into CASSYGGGQTEAFF.

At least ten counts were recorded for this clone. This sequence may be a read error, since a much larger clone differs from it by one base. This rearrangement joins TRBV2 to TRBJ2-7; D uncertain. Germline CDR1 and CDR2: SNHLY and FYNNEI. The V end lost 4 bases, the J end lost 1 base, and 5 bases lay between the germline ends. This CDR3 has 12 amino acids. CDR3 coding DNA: TGTGCCAGCAGTGTGAGGTCCTACGAGCAGTACTTC. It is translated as CASSVRSYEQYF.

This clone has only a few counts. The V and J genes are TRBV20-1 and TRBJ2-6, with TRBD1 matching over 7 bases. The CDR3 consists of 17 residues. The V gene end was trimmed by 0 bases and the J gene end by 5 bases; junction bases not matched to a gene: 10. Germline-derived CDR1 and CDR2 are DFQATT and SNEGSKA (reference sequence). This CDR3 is CSARDIGETGRANVLTF. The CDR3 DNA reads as TGCAGTGCTAGAGATATTGGGGAGACAGGGAGGGCCAACGTCCTGACTTTC.

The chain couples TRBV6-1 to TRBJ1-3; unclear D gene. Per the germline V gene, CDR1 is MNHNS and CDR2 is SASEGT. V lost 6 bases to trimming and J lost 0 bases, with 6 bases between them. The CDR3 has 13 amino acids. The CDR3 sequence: CASSPSSGNTIYF. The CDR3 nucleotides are TGTGCCAGCAGCCCCTCCTCTGGAAACACCATATATTTT.

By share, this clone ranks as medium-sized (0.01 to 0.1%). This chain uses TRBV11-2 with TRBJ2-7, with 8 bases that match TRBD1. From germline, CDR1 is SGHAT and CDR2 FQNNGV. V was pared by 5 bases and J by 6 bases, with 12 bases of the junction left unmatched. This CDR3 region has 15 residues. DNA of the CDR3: TGTGCCAGCAGCCAAAGTCAGGGGGCGAACTCCGAGCAGTACTTC. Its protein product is CASSQSQGANSEQYF.

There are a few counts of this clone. In DNA, the CDR3 is TGTGCCACTGAAAGCGGACAAGAGACCCAGTACTTC. It is translated as CATESGQETQYF. This rearrangement joins TRBV6-5 to TRBJ2-5, with D possibly TRBD2 on 5 matching bases. Germline CDR1 reads MNHEY; CDR2 reads SVGAGI. This CDR3 region has 12 residues. Trimming left V 10 bases short and J 2 bases short, with 11 bases between.

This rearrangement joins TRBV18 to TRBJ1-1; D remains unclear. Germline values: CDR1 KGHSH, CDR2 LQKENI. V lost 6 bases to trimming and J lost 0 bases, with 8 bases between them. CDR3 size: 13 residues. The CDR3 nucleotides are TGTGCCAGCTCGCCCCAAATGAACACTGAAGCTTTCTTT. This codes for CASSPQMNTEAFF.

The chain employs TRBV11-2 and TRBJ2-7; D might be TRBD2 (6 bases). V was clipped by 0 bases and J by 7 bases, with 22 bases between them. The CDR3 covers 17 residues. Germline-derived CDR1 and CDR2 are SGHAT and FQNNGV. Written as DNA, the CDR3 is TGTGCCAGCAGCTTAGATCCCGGAGGGGACCTAGGTCGGGAGCAGTACTTC. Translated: CASSLDPGGDLGREQYF.

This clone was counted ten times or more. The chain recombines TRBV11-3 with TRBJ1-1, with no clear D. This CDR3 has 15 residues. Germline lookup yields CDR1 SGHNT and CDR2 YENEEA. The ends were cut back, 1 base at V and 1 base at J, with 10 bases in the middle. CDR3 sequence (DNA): TGTGCCAGCAGCTTAGCGGCCGGCGCGAACACTGAAGCTTTCTTT. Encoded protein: CASSLAAGANTEAFF. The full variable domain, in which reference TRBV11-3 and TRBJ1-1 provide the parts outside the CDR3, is EAGVVQSPRYKIIEKKQPVAFWCNPISGHNTLYWYLQNLGQGPELLIRYENEEAVDDSQLPKDRFSAERLKGVDSTLKIQPAELGDSAVYLCASSLAAGANTEAFFGQGTRLTVV.

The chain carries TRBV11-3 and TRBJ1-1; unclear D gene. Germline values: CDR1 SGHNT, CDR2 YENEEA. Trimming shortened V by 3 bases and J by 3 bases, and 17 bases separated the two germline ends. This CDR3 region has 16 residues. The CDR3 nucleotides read TGTGCCAGCAGCTTCCCCCCCGGCAGCATGGACACTGAAGCTTTCTTT. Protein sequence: CASSFPPGSMDTEAFF.

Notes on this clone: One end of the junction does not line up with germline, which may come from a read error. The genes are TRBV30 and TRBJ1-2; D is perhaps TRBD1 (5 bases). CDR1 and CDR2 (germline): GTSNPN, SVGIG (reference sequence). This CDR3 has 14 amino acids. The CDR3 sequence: CAWSVSRGRYGCTF. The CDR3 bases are TGTGCCTGGAGTGTATCTAGGGGACGATATGGCTGCACCTTC.

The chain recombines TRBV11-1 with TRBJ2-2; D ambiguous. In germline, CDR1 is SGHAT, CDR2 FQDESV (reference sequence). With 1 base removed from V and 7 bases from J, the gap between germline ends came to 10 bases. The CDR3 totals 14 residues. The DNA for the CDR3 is TGTGCCAGCAGCTTAGACTCAGCGTACGGGGAGCTGTTTTTT. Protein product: CASSLDSAYGELFF.

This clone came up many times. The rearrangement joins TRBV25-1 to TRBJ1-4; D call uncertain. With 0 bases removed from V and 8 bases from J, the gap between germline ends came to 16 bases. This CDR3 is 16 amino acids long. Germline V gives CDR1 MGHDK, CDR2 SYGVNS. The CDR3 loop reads CASSEYIPPAAEKLFF. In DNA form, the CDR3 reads TGTGCCAGCAGTGAATATATCCCCCCCGCAGCCGAAAAACTGTTTTTT.

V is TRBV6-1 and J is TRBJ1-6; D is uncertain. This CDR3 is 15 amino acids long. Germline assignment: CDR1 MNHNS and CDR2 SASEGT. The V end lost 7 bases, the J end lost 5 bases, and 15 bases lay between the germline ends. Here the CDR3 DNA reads TGTGCCAGCAAGGAAAACTCTCCCAATAATTCACCCCTCCACTTT. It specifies CASKENSPNNSPLHF.

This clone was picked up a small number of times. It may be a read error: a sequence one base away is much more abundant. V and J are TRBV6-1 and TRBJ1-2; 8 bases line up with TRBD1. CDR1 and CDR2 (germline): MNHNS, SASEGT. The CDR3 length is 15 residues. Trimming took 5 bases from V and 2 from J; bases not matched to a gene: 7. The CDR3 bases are TGTGCCAGCAGTTCCGGGACAGGTCTGAACTATGGCTACACCTTC. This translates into CASSSGTGLNYGYTF.

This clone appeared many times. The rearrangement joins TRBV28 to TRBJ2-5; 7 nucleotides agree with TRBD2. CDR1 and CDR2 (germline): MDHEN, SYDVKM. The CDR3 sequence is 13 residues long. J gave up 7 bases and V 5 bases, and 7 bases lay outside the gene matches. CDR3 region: CASSQAGRGTQYF. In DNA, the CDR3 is TGTGCCAGCAGTCAAGCGGGACGGGGGACCCAGTACTTC.

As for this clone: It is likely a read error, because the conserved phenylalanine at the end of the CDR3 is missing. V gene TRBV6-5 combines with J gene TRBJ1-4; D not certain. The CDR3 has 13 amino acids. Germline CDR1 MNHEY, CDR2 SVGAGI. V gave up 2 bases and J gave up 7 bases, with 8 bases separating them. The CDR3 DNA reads TGTGCCAGCAGTTACCTGGGTAGTGAAAAACTGTTTTTG. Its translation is CASSYLGSEKLFL.

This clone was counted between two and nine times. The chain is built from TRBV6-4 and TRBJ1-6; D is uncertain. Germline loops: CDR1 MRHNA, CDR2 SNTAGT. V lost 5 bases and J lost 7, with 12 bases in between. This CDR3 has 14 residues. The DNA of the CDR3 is TGTGCCAGCAGTTCCTTTTCGAGAAATTCACCCCTCCACTTT. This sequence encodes CASSSFSRNSPLHF.

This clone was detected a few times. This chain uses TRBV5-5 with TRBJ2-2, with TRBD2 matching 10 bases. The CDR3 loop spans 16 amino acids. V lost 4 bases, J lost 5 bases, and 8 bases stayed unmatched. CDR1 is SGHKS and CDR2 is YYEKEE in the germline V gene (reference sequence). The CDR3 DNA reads TGTGCCAGCAGCGTTAGCGGGAGGAGAGGAACCGGGGAGCTGTTTTTT. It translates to CASSVSGRRGTGELFF.

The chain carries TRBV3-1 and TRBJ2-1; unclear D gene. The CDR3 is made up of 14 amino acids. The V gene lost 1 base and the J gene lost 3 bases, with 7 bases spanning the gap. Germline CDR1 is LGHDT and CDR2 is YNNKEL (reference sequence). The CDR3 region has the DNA TGTGCCAGCAGCCAAGTTACCAGCTACAATGAGCAGTTCTTC. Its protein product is CASSQVTSYNEQFF.

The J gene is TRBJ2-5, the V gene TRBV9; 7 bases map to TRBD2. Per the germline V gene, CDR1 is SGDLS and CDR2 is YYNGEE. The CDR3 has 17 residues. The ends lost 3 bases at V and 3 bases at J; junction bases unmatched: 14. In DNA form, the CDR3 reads TGTGCCAGCAGCGCCACTCCGGGACTACTTCTGAAAGAGACCCAGTACTTC. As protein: CASSATPGLLLKETQYF.

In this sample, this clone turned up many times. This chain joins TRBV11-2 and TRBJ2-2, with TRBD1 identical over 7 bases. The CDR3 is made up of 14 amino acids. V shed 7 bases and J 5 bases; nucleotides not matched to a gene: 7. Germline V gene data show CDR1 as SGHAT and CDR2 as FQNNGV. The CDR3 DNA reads TGTGCCAGCAACCGGGACAGAGGGACCGGGGAGCTGTTTTTT. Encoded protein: CASNRDRGTGELFF.

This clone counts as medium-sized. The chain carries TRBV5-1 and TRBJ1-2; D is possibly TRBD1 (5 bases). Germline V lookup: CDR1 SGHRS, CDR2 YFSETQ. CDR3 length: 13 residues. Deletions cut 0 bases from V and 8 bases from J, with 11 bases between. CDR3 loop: CASSLAGPGGYTF. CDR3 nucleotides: TGCGCCAGCAGCTTGGCAGGGCCTGGCGGCTACACCTTC.

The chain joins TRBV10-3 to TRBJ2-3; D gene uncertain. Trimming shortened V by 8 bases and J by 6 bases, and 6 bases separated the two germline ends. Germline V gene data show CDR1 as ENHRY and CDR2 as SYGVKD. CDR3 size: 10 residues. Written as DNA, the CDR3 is TGTGCCATCTTTACGGATACGCAGTATTTT. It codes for CAIFTDTQYF.